This paragraph reports one T cell receptor beta chain. The data were taken from a study of blood T cell repertoires in COVID-19. At the level of the study: In each case, the material was cDNA or gDNA derived from T cells, B-cell-depleted T cells, or PBMCs.

Germline loops: CDR1 ENHRY, CDR2 SYGVKD. The CDR3 is 16 amino acids. With V trimmed by 7 bases and J by 0 bases, 9 bases remained unmatched. Profiling relied on immunoSEQ multiplex PCR, and the TCRdb table lists in-frame clones only, not all of them. The sample contains 100,000 or so clones, around four fifths of which appear only once. Input material: peripheral blood. The chain joins TRBV10-3 to TRBJ1-3, with 7 bases aligning to TRBD1. The sequence was obtained from a man in his sixties or seventies with active or convalescent COVID-19. The CDR3 DNA is TGTGCCATCAAGTCTCCGGGACAGAGCTCTGGAAACACCATATATTTT. Protein product: CAIKSPGQSSGNTIYF.